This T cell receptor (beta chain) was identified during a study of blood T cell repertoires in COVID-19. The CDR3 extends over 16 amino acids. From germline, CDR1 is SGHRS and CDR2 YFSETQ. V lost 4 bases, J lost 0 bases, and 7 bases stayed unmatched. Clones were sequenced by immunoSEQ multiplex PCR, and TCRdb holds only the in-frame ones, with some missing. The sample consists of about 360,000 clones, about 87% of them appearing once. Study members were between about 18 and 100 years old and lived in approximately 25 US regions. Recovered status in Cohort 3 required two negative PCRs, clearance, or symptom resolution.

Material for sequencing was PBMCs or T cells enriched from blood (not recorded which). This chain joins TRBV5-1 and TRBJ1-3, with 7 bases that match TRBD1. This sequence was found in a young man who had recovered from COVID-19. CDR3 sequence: CASSRTGASSGNTIYF. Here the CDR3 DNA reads TGCGCCAGCAGCCGAACAGGGGCAAGCTCTGGAAACACCATATATTTT.